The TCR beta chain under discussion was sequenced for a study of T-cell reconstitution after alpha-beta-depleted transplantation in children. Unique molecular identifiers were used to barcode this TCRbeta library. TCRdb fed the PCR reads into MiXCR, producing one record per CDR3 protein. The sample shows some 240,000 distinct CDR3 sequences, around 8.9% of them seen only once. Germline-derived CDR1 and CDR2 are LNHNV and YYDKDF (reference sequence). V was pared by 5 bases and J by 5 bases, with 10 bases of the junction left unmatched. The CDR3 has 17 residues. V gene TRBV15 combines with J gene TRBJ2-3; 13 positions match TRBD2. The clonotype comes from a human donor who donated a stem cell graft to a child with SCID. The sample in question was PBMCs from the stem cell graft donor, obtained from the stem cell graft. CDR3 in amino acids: CATSYRLAGGPIDTQYF. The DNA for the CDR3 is TGTGCCACCAGCTACCGACTAGCGGGGGGTCCTATAGATACGCAGTATTTT.